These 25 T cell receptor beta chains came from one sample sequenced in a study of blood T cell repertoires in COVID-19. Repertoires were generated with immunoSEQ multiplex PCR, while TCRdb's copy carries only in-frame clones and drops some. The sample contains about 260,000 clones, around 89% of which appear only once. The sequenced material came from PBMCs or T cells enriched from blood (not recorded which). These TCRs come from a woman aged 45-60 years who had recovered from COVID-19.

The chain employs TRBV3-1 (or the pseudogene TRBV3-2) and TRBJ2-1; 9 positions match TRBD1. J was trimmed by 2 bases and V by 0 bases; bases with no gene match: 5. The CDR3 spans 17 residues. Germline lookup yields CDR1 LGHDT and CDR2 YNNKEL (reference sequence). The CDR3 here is CASSQDEGTGPYNEQFF. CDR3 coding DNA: TGTGCCAGCAGCCAAGATGAAGGGACAGGGCCCTACAATGAGCAGTTCTTC.

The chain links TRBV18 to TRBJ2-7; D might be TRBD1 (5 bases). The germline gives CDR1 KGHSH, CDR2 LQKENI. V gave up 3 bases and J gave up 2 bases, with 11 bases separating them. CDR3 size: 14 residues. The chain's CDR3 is CASSPAQGPYEQYF. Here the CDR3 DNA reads TGTGCCAGCTCACCGGCGCAGGGCCCCTACGAGCAGTACTTC.

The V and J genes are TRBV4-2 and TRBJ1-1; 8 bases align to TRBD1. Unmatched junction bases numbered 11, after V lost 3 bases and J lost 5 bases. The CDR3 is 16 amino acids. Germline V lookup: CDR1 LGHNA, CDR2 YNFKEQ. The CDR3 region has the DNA TGTGCCAGCAGCCAGCCGTCAGGGGGCCGTGGGACTGAAGCTTTCTTT. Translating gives CASSQPSGGRGTEAFF.

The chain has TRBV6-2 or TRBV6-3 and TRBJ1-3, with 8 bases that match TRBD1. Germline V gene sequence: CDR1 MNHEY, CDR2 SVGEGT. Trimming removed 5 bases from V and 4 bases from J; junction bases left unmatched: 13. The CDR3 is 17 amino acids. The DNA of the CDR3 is TGTGCCAGCAGTACTATTCGGACAGGGAATACCGGAAACACCATATATTTT. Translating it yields CASSTIRTGNTGNTIYF.

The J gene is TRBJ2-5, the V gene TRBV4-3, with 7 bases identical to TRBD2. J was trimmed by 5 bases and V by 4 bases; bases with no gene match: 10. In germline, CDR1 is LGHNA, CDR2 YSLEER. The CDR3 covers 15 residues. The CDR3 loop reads CASSLEGGSSETQYF. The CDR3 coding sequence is TGCGCCAGCAGCCTCGAGGGCGGGAGCTCGGAGACCCAGTACTTC.

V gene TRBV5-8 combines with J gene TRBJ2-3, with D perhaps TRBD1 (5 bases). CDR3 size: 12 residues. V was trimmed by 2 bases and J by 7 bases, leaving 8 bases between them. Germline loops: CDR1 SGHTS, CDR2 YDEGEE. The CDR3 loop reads CASSFQGNTQYF. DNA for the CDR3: TGTGCCAGCAGCTTCCAGGGAAATACGCAGTATTTT.

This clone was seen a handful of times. CDR3 protein: CASSFSPYQPQHF. Here the CDR3 DNA reads TGTGCCAGCAGCTTCTCTCCCTATCAGCCCCAGCATTTT. The J gene is TRBJ1-5, the V gene TRBV7-2; D call uncertain. This CDR3 contains 13 residues. Germline CDR1 and CDR2: SGHTA and FQGNSA. Trimming left V 3 bases short and J 5 bases short, with 8 bases between.

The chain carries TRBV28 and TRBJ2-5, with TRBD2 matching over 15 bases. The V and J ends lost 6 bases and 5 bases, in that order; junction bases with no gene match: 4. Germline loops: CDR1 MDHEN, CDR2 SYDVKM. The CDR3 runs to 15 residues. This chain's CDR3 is CASREGTSGRETQYF. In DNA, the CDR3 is TGTGCCAGCAGGGAGGGGACTAGCGGGAGGGAGACCCAGTACTTC.

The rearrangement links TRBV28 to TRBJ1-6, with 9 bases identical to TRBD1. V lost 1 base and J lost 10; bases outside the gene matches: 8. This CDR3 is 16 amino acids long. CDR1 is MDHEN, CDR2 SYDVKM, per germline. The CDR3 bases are TGTGCCAGCAGTTTATCGACAGGGGGTTCTAAATCACCCCTCCACTTT. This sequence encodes CASSLSTGGSKSPLHF.

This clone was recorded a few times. The DNA for the CDR3 is TGTGCCAGCAGCTCACTAGCGGGAGGCAACAATGAGCAGTTCTTC. It translates to CASSSLAGGNNEQFF. V is TRBV7-2 and J is TRBJ2-1; TRBD2 matches 12 bases. This CDR3 has 15 residues. Per the germline V gene, CDR1 is SGHTA and CDR2 is FQGNSA. Germline trimming cut 4 bases from V and 5 bases from J; bases unmatched to any gene: 3.

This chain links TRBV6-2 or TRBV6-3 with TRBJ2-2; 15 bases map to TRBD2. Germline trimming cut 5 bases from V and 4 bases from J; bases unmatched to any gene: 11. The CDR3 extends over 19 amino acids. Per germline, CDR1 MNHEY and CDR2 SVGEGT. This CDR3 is CASSPPPGLAGGFTGELFF. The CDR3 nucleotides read TGTGCCAGCAGTCCGCCTCCGGGACTAGCGGGAGGTTTCACCGGGGAGCTGTTTTTT.

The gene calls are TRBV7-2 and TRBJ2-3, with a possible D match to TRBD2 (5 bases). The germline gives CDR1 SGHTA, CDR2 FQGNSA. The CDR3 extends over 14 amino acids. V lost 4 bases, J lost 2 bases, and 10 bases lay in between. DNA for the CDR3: TGTGCCAGCAGCTCGCGGGTTTACACAGATACGCAGTATTTT. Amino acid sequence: CASSSRVYTDTQYF.

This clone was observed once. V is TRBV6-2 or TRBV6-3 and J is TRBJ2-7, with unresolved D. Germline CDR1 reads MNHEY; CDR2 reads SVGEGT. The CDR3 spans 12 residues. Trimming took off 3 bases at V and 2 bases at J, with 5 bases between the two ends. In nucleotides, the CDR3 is TGTGCCAGCAGTTATAATCCCTACGAGCAGTACTTC. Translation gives CASSYNPYEQYF.

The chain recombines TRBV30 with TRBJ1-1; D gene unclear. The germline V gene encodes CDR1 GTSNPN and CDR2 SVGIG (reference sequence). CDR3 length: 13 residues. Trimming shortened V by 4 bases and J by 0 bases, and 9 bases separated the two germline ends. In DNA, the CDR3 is TGTGCCTGGAACTTCGGGTTGAACACTGAAGCTTTCTTT. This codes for CAWNFGLNTEAFF.

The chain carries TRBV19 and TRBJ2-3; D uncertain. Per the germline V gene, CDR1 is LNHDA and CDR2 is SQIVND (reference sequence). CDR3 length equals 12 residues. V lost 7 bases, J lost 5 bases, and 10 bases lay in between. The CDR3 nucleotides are TGTGCCAGTACCCCTATCAAAGATACGCAGTATTTT. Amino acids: CASTPIKDTQYF.

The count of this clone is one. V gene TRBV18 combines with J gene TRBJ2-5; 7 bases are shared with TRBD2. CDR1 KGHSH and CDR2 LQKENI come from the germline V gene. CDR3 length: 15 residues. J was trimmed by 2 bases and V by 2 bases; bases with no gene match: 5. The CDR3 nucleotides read TGTGCCAGCTCACCAATCGCTAGCGGACAAGAGACCCAGTACTTC. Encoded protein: CASSPIASGQETQYF.

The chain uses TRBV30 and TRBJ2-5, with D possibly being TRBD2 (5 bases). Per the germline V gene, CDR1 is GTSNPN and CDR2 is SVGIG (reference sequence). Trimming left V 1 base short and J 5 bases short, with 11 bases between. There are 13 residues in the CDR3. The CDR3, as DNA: TGTGCCTGGAGTGGAGGGCCCGGGGAGACCCAGTACTTC. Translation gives CAWSGGPGETQYF.

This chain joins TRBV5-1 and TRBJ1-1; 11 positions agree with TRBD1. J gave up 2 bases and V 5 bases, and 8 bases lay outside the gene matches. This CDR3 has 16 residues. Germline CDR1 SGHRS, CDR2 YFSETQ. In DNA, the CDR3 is TGCGCCAGCAGATCCGGACAGGGGGCTGGAAACACTGAAGCTTTCTTT. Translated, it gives CASRSGQGAGNTEAFF.

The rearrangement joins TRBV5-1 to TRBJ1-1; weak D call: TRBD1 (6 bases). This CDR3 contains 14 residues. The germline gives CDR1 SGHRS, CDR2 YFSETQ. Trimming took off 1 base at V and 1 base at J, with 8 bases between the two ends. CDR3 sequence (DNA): TGCGCCAGCAGCTTGCAGGGGACGAACACTGAAGCTTTCTTT. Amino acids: CASSLQGTNTEAFF.

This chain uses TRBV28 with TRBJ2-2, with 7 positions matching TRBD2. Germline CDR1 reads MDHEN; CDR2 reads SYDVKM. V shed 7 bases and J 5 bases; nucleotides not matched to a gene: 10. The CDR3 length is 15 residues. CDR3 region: CASTPSREGTGELFF. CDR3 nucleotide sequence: TGTGCCAGCACCCCGAGCAGGGAGGGTACCGGGGAGCTGTTTTTT.

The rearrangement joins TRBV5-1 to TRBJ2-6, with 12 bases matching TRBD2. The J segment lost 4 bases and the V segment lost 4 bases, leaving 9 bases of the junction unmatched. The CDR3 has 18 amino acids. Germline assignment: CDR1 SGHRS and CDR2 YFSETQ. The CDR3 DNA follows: TGCGCCAGCAGCGAAAAGACTAGCGGGAGTTCCGGGGCCAACGTCCTGACTTTC. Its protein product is CASSEKTSGSSGANVLTF.

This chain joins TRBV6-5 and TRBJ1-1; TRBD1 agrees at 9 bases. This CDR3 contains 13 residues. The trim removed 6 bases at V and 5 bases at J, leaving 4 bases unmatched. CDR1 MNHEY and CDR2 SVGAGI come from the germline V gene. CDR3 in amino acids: CASRTGTGTEAFF. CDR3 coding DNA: TGTGCCAGCAGGACCGGGACAGGGACTGAAGCTTTCTTT.

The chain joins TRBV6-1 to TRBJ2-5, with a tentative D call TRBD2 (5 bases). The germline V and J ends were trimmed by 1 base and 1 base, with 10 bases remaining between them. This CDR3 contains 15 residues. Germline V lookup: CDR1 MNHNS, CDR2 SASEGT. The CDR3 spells CASSEDGSAQETQYF. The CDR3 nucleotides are TGTGCCAGCAGTGAAGACGGTAGCGCCCAAGAGACCCAGTACTTC.

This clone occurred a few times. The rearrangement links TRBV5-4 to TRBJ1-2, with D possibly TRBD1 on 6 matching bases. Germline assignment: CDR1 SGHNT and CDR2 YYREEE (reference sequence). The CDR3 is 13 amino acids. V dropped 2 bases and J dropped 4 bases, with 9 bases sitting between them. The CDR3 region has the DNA TGTGCCAGCAGCTTCACAGGGTCCTATGGCTACACCTTC. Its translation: CASSFTGSYGYTF.

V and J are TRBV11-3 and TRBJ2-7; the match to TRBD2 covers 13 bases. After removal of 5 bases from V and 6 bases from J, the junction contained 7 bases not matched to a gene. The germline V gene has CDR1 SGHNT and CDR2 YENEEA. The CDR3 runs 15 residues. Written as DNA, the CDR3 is TGTGCCAGCAGCGCGGGACTAGCGGGAACAGGCGAGCAGTACTTC. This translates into CASSAGLAGTGEQYF.